This T cell receptor (beta chain) originates from a study of identifying expanded T cells in peripheral blood. Libraries were prepared by immunoSEQ multiplex PCR; TCRdb keeps only in-frame clonotypes and omits some of them. The sample holds 91,000 or so clones, 88% seen once. V was trimmed by 4 bases and J by 4 bases, leaving 17 bases between them. The CDR3 is 15 residues long. Germline V gives CDR1 SGHTA, CDR2 FQGNSA. The material sequenced was blood. The V call is TRBV7-2, the J call TRBJ2-7, with TRBD1 as a possible D gene (5 bases). The source of this sequence is a person aged 18-70 years in good health. CDR3 protein: CASSSPLDSPYEQYF. The DNA for the CDR3 is TGTGCCAGCAGCTCCCCCCTCGACAGCCCGTACGAGCAGTACTTC.